The 9 T cell receptor beta chains below come from one sample, sequenced in a study of blood T cells in healthy people across ages. Next came a second PCR, run for about 6 to 11 cycles, which used a sample-barcoded 5' primer along with a J-beta primer mix. Via MiXCR, TCRdb re-called the 5' RACE reads, giving one row per CDR3 protein. The sample has about 620,000 distinct CDR3 sequences, about 51% seen once; the top ten hold approximately 12%. Sequencing used blood. The receptor set was obtained from a woman older than 75 in good health.

This clonotype has only one observation. This sequence joins TRBV6-5 and TRBJ2-1; D gene unclear. The CDR3 consists of 13 residues. V dropped 2 bases and J dropped 7 bases, with 9 bases sitting between them. Per germline, CDR1 MNHEY and CDR2 SVGAGI. CDR3 protein: CASSYDPLNEQFF. CDR3 in DNA: TGTGCCAGCAGTTACGACCCTTTAAATGAGCAGTTCTTC.

This sequence joins TRBV27 and TRBJ2-5; the D is unclear. V gave up 2 bases and J gave up 5 bases, with 9 bases separating them. Looked up from germline, CDR1 is MNHEY and CDR2 is SMNVEV (reference sequence). The CDR3 is 13 amino acids. The CDR3 coding sequence is TGTGCCAGCAGTTTACGGGCTTGGGAGACCCAGTACTTC. Its protein is CASSLRAWETQYF.

This clonotype was recorded a few times. The chain recombines TRBV6-5 with TRBJ1-5; TRBD1 matches 8 bases. Unmatched junction bases numbered 8, after V lost 6 bases and J lost 1 base. The CDR3 length is 16 residues. Germline CDR1 MNHEY, CDR2 SVGAGI. CDR3 region: CASRKQGVGSNQPQHF. For the CDR3, the DNA is TGTGCCAGCAGAAAACAGGGGGTTGGCAGCAATCAGCCCCAGCATTTT.

The chain recombines TRBV20-1 with TRBJ2-5; the match to TRBD1 covers 8 bases. The J call is uncertain, as TRBJ2-7 better fits the DNA end. The V gene's germline CDR1 is DFQATT and CDR2 SNEGSKA (reference sequence). The length of the CDR3 is 15 residues. The chain's CDR3 is CSALRTGSGAYEQYF. In nucleotides, the CDR3 is TGCAGTGCTCTAAGGACAGGGTCGGGGGCCTACGAGCAGTACTTC.

This clonotype showed up many times. This rearrangement joins TRBV25-1 to TRBJ2-1; 7 bases align to TRBD1. J lost 6 bases, V lost 7 bases, and 6 bases had no gene match. This CDR3 has 13 residues. Germline V gene lookup returns CDR1 MGHDK and CDR2 SYGVNS. In DNA, the CDR3 is TGTGCCAGCAAGACAGGGTTGGTCAATGAGCAGTTCTTC. It is translated as CASKTGLVNEQFF.

V gene TRBV5-1 combines with J gene TRBJ2-1; 7 bases line up with TRBD1. The DNA end favors TRBJ2-7, so the J call may be wrong. The germline CDR1 and CDR2 sequences are SGHRS and YFSETQ. The CDR3 sequence is 16 residues long. The DNA for the CDR3 is TGCGCCAGCAGCTTGGCACCAACAGGGGCAAGTTACGAGCAGTACTTC. Encoded protein: CASSLAPTGASYEQYF.

This clonotype was recorded at least ten times. The chain recombines TRBV2 with TRBJ2-1; perhaps D is TRBD1 or TRBD2 (6 bases each). The CDR3 is 16 amino acids. Trimming removed 4 bases from V and 2 bases from J, with 15 bases in between. Germline CDR1 and CDR2: SNHLY and FYNNEI. The CDR3 sequence: CASSGRGESAYNEQFF. As DNA, the CDR3 is TGTGCCAGCAGTGGTAGGGGGGAATCCGCCTACAATGAGCAGTTCTTC.

This rearrangement joins TRBV7-9 to TRBJ2-1; TRBD1 matches 8 bases. This CDR3 spans 14 amino acids. Trimming removed 8 bases from V and 8 bases from J; junction bases left unmatched: 11. Germline lookup yields CDR1 SEHNR and CDR2 FQNEAQ (reference sequence). CDR3 amino acids: CASGDRRAGDEQFF. CDR3 DNA: TGTGCCAGCGGGGACAGGCGGGCAGGCGATGAGCAGTTCTTC.

The sample holds a few counts of this clonotype. The genes are TRBV7-9 and TRBJ1-2; D is unclear. The CDR3 totals 15 residues. Germline loops: CDR1 SEHNR, CDR2 FQNEAQ (reference sequence). V was clipped by 6 bases and J by 3 bases, with 17 bases between them. For the CDR3, the DNA is TGTGCCAGCAGTGCCCCCCTCACTTCGGACTATGGCTACACCTTC. Protein: CASSAPLTSDYGYTF. The whole variable domain, filled in from reference TRBV7-9 and TRBJ1-2, reads DTGVSQNPRHKITKRGQNVTFRCDPISEHNRLYWYRQTLGQGPEFLTYFQNEAQLEKSRLLSDRFSAERPKGSFSTLEIQRTEQGDSAMYLCASSAPLTSDYGYTFGSGTRLTVV.